This T cell receptor beta chain came from a study of OX40 agonist ivuxolimab in advanced cancers. About the study: Patients' therapy was ivuxolimab, an antibody that acts as an agonist of OX40 (CD134).

General study points: Doses of 0.1 to 3.0 mg/kg were accompanied by clonal expansion of CD4+ and CD8+ blood T cells by week 6.

Repertoires were generated with immunoSEQ multiplex PCR, while TCRdb's copy carries only in-frame clones and drops some. The repertoire includes tens of thousands of clones, approximately 90% of them detected once, and 1.1% sits in the top ten. The length of the CDR3 is 16 residues. V gave up 5 bases and J gave up 8 bases, with 22 bases separating them. CDR1 and CDR2 from the germline V gene are SGHTA and FQGNSA. As for this clone: Its antigen remains unknown.

This sequence joins TRBV7-2 and TRBJ1-3; D unclear. This receptor was identified in an adult with an advanced solid tumor such as melanoma, head and neck, liver or kidney cancer. This specimen was CD4+ or CD8+ T cells sorted from blood, taken in a trial of the OX40 agonist ivuxolimab. DNA of the CDR3: TGTGCCAGCAGCCGCCCCCGACCGGCAGGCAGATACACCATATATTTT. Protein product: CASSRPRPAGRYTIYF.